The rows below give T cell receptor beta chains drawn from one sample of a study of shared clonotypes between healthy human individuals. Assay: immunoSEQ multiplex PCR; the TCRdb copy retains only in-frame clones and omits some. The sample has about 1,900,000 clones; approximately 94% are singletons. The sample consisted of naive CD8+ T cells sorted from blood. The receptors here all came from a man aged 18-30 years in good health. Each CDR3 is given without its conserved first and last residue.

j_call,v_call,cdr3_aa
TRBJ2-7,TRBV27,ASSLPPGEQY
TRBJ1-2,TRBV6-5,ASSPSPGMGYGYT
TRBJ2-7,TRBV19,ASSIDHGQGFEQY
TRBJ2-7,TRBV15,ATSGETGVGTYEQY
TRBJ2-3,TRBV27,ASSLWAGLDTQY
TRBJ2-5,TRBV6-5,ASSYGLEETQY
TRBJ2-3,TRBV7-9,ASSVSRGQGVDTQY
TRBJ2-3,TRBV6-1,ASSAVSGRRLADTQY
TRBJ2-7,TRBV2,ASSEAESYEQY
TRBJ1-5,TRBV28,ASSSNPPRWQPQH
TRBJ2-7,TRBV13,ATNTQGAPPYEQY
TRBJ2-7,TRBV7-2,ASSLAASGNPYEQY
TRBJ2-2,TRBV2,ASMALAEPNTGELF
TRBJ2-3,TRBV2,ASRRGAFTDTQY
TRBJ1-5,TRBV6-7,ASSPRGPSNQPQH
TRBJ2-7,TRBV6-1,ASSVGHWNEQY